The sequence of this T cell receptor beta chain was determined in a study of T cell therapy after organ transplantation. In the study overall: T cell doses, up to 6, came every 2 weeks; follow-up lasted 29 weeks.

As concerns this clone: Its specificity is unknown.

Libraries were prepared by immunoSEQ multiplex PCR; TCRdb keeps only in-frame clonotypes and omits some of them. In the table there are approximately 20,000 clones, approximately 85% of which are singletons. Stated time point: 4-8 weeks after completion of therapy. CDR1 and CDR2 from the germline V gene are SEHNR and FQNEAQ (reference sequence). The CDR3 loop spans 19 amino acids. V gave up 4 bases and J gave up 1 base; unmatched junction bases: 12. The sequences come from CD8+ T cells from blood, collected after autologous CMV-specific T cell therapy. The chain combines TRBV7-9 with TRBJ2-2, with 10 bases lining up with TRBD2. The sequence was collected from a human patient who had received a solid organ transplant and had CMV disease. Some of the T cells might come from the graft donor. The CDR3 protein is CASSSLLAGEPLNTGELFF. CDR3 coding DNA: TGTGCCAGCAGCTCTCTGCTAGCGGGGGAGCCGCTGAACACCGGGGAGCTGTTTTTT.